The 13 T cell receptor beta chains listed next were all sequenced from one sample in a study of hypomethylating agent response in myelodysplastic syndrome. Generated by immunoSEQ multiplex PCR, the TCRdb table keeps only in-frame clones and is missing some. The data hold fewer than 7,500 clones, with approximately 80% observed a single time. Specimen: bone marrow, collected before or after starting hypomethylating agent treatment for myelodysplastic syndrome (not recorded which). The receptors were gathered from a human donor with myelodysplastic syndrome.

This chain uses TRBV5-8 with TRBJ1-5, with 7 bases aligning to TRBD1. The CDR3 has 15 amino acids. CDR1 SGHTS and CDR2 YDEGEE come from the germline V gene. V shed 4 bases, J shed 4 bases, and the junction held 8 bases outside the gene matches. CDR3: CASSQLDRENQPQHF. Written as DNA, the CDR3 is TGTGCCAGCAGCCAACTCGACAGGGAGAATCAGCCCCAGCATTTT.

This clone was observed a few times. The J gene is TRBJ2-7, the V gene TRBV28; 7 nucleotides align to TRBD2. The CDR3 extends over 12 amino acids. V gave up 8 bases and J gave up 5 bases; unmatched junction bases: 6. The germline gives CDR1 MDHEN, CDR2 SYDVKM. The CDR3, as DNA: TGTGCCAGCGGCGGGAGTTTGGACGAGCAGTACTTC. Its protein is CASGGSLDEQYF. Combining the CDR3 with reference TRBV28 and TRBJ2-7 gives the whole variable domain DVKVTQSSRYLVKRTGEKVFLECVQDMDHENMFWYRQDPGLGLRLIYFSYDVKMKEKGDIPEGYSVSREKKERFSLILESASTNQTSMYLCASGGSLDEQYFGPGTRLTVT.

The chain recombines TRBV10-3 with TRBJ2-1; 7 bases are shared with TRBD2. This CDR3 is built from 14 residues. Germline lookup yields CDR1 ENHRY and CDR2 SYGVKD. The J segment lost 6 bases and the V segment lost 10 bases, leaving 12 bases of the junction unmatched. Here the CDR3 reads CATLTRGVPNEQFF. The CDR3 DNA reads TGTGCCACCCTTACCCGGGGGGTCCCCAATGAGCAGTTCTTC.

V gene TRBV27 combines with J gene TRBJ1-1; TRBD1 aligns across 7 bases. This CDR3 comprises 14 residues. CDR1 MNHEY and CDR2 SMNVEV come from the germline V gene (reference sequence). V dropped 0 bases and J dropped 3; count of bases not matched to a gene: 1. The CDR3 protein is CASSLSGQYTEAFF. CDR3 nucleotide sequence: TGTGCCAGCAGTTTATCGGGACAGTACACTGAAGCTTTCTTT.

The chain joins TRBV19 to TRBJ2-1; 8 bases fit TRBD2. Trimming cost V 5 bases and J 9 bases; bases outside gene matches: 12. The V gene's germline CDR1 is LNHDA and CDR2 SQIVND (reference sequence). This CDR3 region has 15 residues. This chain's CDR3 is CASSPMTGGPGEQFF. CDR3 sequence (DNA): TGTGCCAGTAGTCCGATGACGGGAGGGCCCGGTGAGCAGTTCTTC.

This chain links TRBV11-2 with TRBJ1-2; 7 bases are a match to TRBD1. The CDR3 contains 14 residues. CDR1 is SGHAT and CDR2 is FQNNGV in the germline V gene. V lost 5 bases to trimming and J lost 3 bases; unmatched junction nucleotides: 6. The CDR3 spells CASSRVTGDYGYTF. The CDR3 bases are TGTGCCAGCAGCCGAGTAACAGGGGACTATGGCTACACCTTC.

The CDR3 DNA is TGTGCCAGCAGCTTAATGGGGGGACAAGAGACCCAGTACTTC. This gives the protein CASSLMGGQETQYF. The gene calls are TRBV5-4 and TRBJ2-5; tentative D call: TRBD2 (6 bases). CDR3 length equals 14 residues. Per the germline V gene, CDR1 is SGHNT and CDR2 is YYREEE (reference sequence). V lost 2 bases to trimming and J lost 2 bases, with 10 bases between them. Together with reference TRBV5-4 and TRBJ2-5, the CDR3 gives the full variable domain: ETGVTQSPTHLIKTRGQQVTLRCSSQSGHNTVSWYQQALGQGPQFIFQYYREEENGRGNFPPRFSGLQFPNYSSELNVNALELDDSALYLCASSLMGGQETQYFGPGTRLLVL.

The chain combines TRBV5-1 with TRBJ2-2, with 10 bases identical to TRBD2. This CDR3 is 15 amino acids long. The junction had 8 bases not matched to a gene; V was cut back by 7 bases and J by 5 bases. The germline CDR1 and CDR2 sequences are SGHRS and YFSETQ. For the CDR3, the DNA is TGCGCCAGCTCCTCTAGCGGGAGAGGGACCGGGGAGCTGTTTTTT. Residues: CASSSSGRGTGELFF.

V is TRBV5-3 and J is TRBJ2-7; D gene uncertain. TRBV5-3 is annotated as an ORF whose role is uncertain. This CDR3 has 12 residues. The germline V and J ends were trimmed by 4 bases and 3 bases, with 8 bases remaining between them. This CDR3 reads CARSRPHYEQYF. The CDR3 nucleotides read TGTGCCAGAAGCCGACCCCACTACGAGCAGTACTTC.

The chain recombines TRBV29-1 with TRBJ1-1; D gene ambiguous. Looked up from germline, CDR1 is SQVTM and CDR2 is ANQGSEA. This CDR3 region has 12 residues. The V end was cut by 6 bases, the J end by 1 base, with 9 bases between. Here the CDR3 DNA reads TGCAGCGTAGCGATTTCGAACACTGAAGCTTTCTTT. It yields the protein CSVAISNTEAFF. Together with reference TRBV29-1 and TRBJ1-1, the CDR3 gives the full variable domain: SAVISQKPSRDICQRGTSLTIQCQVDSQVTMMFWYRQQPGQSLTLIATANQGSEATYESGFVIDKFPISRPNLTFSTLTVSNMSPEDSSIYLCSVAISNTEAFFGQGTRLTVV.

The gene calls are TRBV18 and TRBJ1-2; D call uncertain. The germline V gene has CDR1 KGHSH and CDR2 LQKENI. CDR3 length: 13 residues. V was shortened by 2 bases and J by 7 bases, with 11 bases between the two germline ends. This chain's CDR3 is CASSPGSLGGYTF. As DNA, the CDR3 is TGTGCCAGCTCACCAGGCTCTTTGGGTGGCTACACCTTC.

J is TRBJ2-2 and V is TRBV5-1; D ambiguous. This CDR3 comprises 14 residues. The germline gives CDR1 SGHRS, CDR2 YFSETQ. The V end was cut by 0 bases, the J end by 2 bases, with 5 bases between. CDR3 coding DNA: TGCGCCAGCAGCTTGGAACATAACACCGGGGAGCTGTTTTTT. Translation gives CASSLEHNTGELFF.

The chain couples TRBV5-1 to TRBJ1-2, with 8 bases identical to TRBD1. Germline V gene data show CDR1 as SGHRS and CDR2 as YFSETQ. V was pared by 0 bases and J by 3 bases, with 7 bases of the junction left unmatched. The CDR3 is 16 amino acids. The CDR3 DNA sequence: TGCGCCAGCAGCTTGGTGGCAGGGGGCGAACACTATGGCTACACCTTC. Amino acids: CASSLVAGGEHYGYTF.